This T cell receptor (beta chain) was obtained from a study of shared clonotypes between healthy human individuals. Assay: immunoSEQ multiplex PCR; the TCRdb copy retains only in-frame clones and omits some. The repertoire holds 2 million or so clones, with approximately 95% as singletons. Broader study findings: In general, naive subsets displayed greater estimated richness than memory subsets did.

Between the trimmed V and J ends, which lost 5 bases and 4 bases, there was a span of 11 bases. Germline V gene sequence: CDR1 SEHNR, CDR2 FQNEAQ (reference sequence). The CDR3 consists of 13 residues. Naivety among CD8 cells was defined by CD45RO negativity and positive CCR7 selection, thereby excluding terminally differentiated effector memory CD45RA+ cells. This clone was seen a few times. Its antigen is undetermined. The clonotype comes from a young man in good health. This rearrangement joins TRBV7-9 to TRBJ1-1; D gene unclear. Sequencing was done on a sample of naive CD8+ T cells sorted from blood. The CDR3 loop is CASSVRVSTEAFF. The CDR3 coding sequence is TGTGCCAGCAGCGTTAGGGTGTCCACTGAAGCTTTCTTT.